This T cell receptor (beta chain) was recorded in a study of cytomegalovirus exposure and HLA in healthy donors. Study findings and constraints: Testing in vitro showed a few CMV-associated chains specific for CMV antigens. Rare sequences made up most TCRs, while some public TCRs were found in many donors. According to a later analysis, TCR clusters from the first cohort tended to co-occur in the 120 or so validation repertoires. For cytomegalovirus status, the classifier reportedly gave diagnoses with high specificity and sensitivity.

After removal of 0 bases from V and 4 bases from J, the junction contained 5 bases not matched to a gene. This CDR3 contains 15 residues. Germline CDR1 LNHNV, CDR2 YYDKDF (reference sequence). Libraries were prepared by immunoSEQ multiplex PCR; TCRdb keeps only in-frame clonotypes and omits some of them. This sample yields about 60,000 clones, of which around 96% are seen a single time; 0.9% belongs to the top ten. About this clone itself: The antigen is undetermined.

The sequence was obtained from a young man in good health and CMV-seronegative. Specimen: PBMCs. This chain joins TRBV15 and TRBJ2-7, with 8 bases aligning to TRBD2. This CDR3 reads CATSRDSGTRYEQYF. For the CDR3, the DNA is TGTGCCACCAGCAGAGATTCAGGGACTAGGTACGAGCAGTACTTC.